This paragraph covers one T cell receptor beta chain sequence. Trimming took off 3 bases at V and 4 bases at J, with 9 bases between the two ends. This CDR3 is built from 13 residues. Per germline, CDR1 SEHNR and CDR2 FQNEAQ (reference sequence). Seattle cases were enrolled at active infection and followed longitudinally. The source of the sample is a study of blood T cell repertoires in COVID-19. Source study methods: Amplified reference gene primers provided the basis for estimating nucleated cell counts. The protocol was immunoSEQ multiplex PCR, while the TCRdb copy is restricted to in-frame clones and leaves out a portion. That table gives V, J and clone size, and the DNA gave D and trimming. The sample has approximately 280,000 clones; 75% to 95% are singletons.

Input material: peripheral blood. The rearrangement links TRBV7-9 to TRBJ1-1; D might be TRBD1 (5 bases). The TCR originated in a woman aged 25 to 39 with COVID-19, enrolled during active disease. In nucleotides, the CDR3 is TGTGCCAGCAGCTTGGGGGGAAGCACTGAAGCTTTCTTT. This gives the protein CASSLGGSTEAFF.